The 6 T cell receptor beta chains reported below all come from one sample, sequenced in a study of blood T cell repertoires in COVID-19. Profiling relied on immunoSEQ multiplex PCR, and the TCRdb table lists in-frame clones only, not all of them. The table has 65,000 to 80,000 clones, approximately 80% seen once. The specimen sequenced was peripheral blood. Source of these receptors: a man in his fifties with acute or convalescent COVID-19.

This sequence joins TRBV7-9 and TRBJ2-4, with 9 bases matching TRBD2. V lost 8 bases to trimming and J lost 1 base; unmatched junction nucleotides: 18. This CDR3 spans 19 amino acids. Germline V CDR1 and CDR2: SEHNR, FQNEAQ (reference sequence). The CDR3 here is CASGPLGGRADRAKNIQYF. The CDR3 bases are TGTGCCAGCGGTCCTCTCGGCGGGAGGGCCGATCGGGCCAAAAACATTCAGTACTTC.

This chain connects TRBV6-1 to TRBJ2-5, with 9 positions matching TRBD1. The CDR3 contains 15 residues. Losses at the gene ends were 5 bases for V and 2 bases for J; bases not matched to a gene: 6. Germline assignment: CDR1 MNHNS and CDR2 SASEGT. Here the CDR3 reads CASSSGTGWQETQYF. In DNA, the CDR3 is TGTGCCAGCAGTTCCGGGACAGGGTGGCAAGAGACCCAGTACTTC.

This rearrangement joins TRBV28 to TRBJ1-5; no reliable D call. In germline, CDR1 is MDHEN, CDR2 SYDVKM. Trimming took 5 bases from V and 1 from J, leaving 12 bases between them. The CDR3 extends over 15 amino acids. CDR3 loop: CASSEGRFSNQPQHF. In DNA, the CDR3 is TGTGCCAGCAGTGAGGGCCGTTTCAGCAATCAGCCCCAGCATTTT.

The count of this clone is one. The rearrangement uses TRBV11-2 and TRBJ2-3; D gene uncertain. V was clipped by 0 bases and J by 1 base, with 8 bases between them. CDR3 length: 15 amino acids. The V gene's germline CDR1 is SGHAT and CDR2 FQNNGV. The CDR3 loop reads CASSLEARGTDTQYF. The CDR3 DNA reads TGTGCCAGCAGCTTAGAGGCCCGGGGCACAGATACGCAGTATTTT.

CDR3: CASSLRNWSGGSTDTQYF. CDR3 nucleotide sequence: TGTGCCAGCAGCCTCCGGAATTGGAGCGGGGGGAGCACAGATACGCAGTATTTT. The chain links TRBV6-2 or TRBV6-3 to TRBJ2-3; 9 positions match TRBD2. CDR1 is MNHEY, CDR2 SVGEGT, per germline. Trimming cost V 6 bases and J 0 bases; bases outside gene matches: 13. The CDR3 consists of 18 residues.

In its sample, this clone was seen a few times. The chain couples TRBV15 to TRBJ1-1; D not certain. This CDR3 comprises 12 residues. V lost 3 bases and J lost 7, with 9 bases in between. Germline loops: CDR1 LNHNV, CDR2 YYDKDF (reference sequence). CDR3 bases: TGTGCCACCAGCAGTGCCAGCGGTGAAGCTTTCTTT. Encoded protein: CATSSASGEAFF.